Presented here are 9 T cell receptor beta chains from one specimen sequenced in a study of identical twins. TCRdb re-called the 5' RACE reads with MiXCR, one entry per CDR3 protein. The data show hundreds of thousands of distinct CDR3 sequences, 9% to 15% seen once. The sample was also reused in another study, on yellow fever vaccine responses in identical twins.

Sequenced sample: PBMCs. These receptors were obtained from a woman younger than 30 in good health.

The rearrangement joins TRBV7-2 to TRBJ2-3; 7 bases line up with TRBD2. Germline assignment: CDR1 SGHTA and CDR2 FQGNSA. The CDR3 has 17 residues. Losses at the gene ends were 0 bases for V and 1 base for J; bases not matched to a gene: 7. The CDR3 loop reads CASSLAPYLAGTDTQYF. CDR3 nucleotide sequence: TGTGCCAGCAGCTTAGCCCCATACCTAGCGGGCACAGATACGCAGTATTTT.

V and J are TRBV5-1 and TRBJ2-5; 7 bases are a match to TRBD2. J lost 3 bases, V lost 0 bases, and 5 bases had no gene match. The germline V gene has CDR1 SGHRS and CDR2 YFSETQ. The CDR3 covers 15 residues. CDR3 residues: CASSLEGRGKETQYF. The DNA of the CDR3 is TGCGCCAGCAGCTTGGAGGGGCGGGGGAAAGAGACCCAGTACTTC.

This clonotype has just a few counts. The gene calls are TRBV11-2 and TRBJ2-5, with TRBD1 matching 10 bases. The germline V gene has CDR1 SGHAT and CDR2 FQNNGV. With 0 bases clipped from V and 5 bases from J, the junction kept 3 bases outside the gene matches. The CDR3 runs 15 residues. CDR3 in amino acids: CASSLEGTGAETQYF. The CDR3, as DNA: TGTGCCAGCAGCTTAGAGGGGACAGGGGCCGAGACCCAGTACTTC.

This clonotype was recorded many times. V gene TRBV7-6 combines with J gene TRBJ2-1, with D maybe TRBD2 (6 bases). Germline assignment: CDR1 SGHVS and CDR2 FNYEAQ. The CDR3 is 15 residues long. The V end was cut by 6 bases, the J end by 4 bases, with 16 bases between. CDR3 in amino acids: CASSSGLAPYNEQFF. The CDR3 DNA reads TGTGCCAGCAGTTCTGGGCTAGCGCCTTACAATGAGCAGTTCTTC.

The chain has TRBV20-1 and TRBJ2-5; D not certain. Germline V gives CDR1 DFQATT, CDR2 SNEGSKA (reference sequence). This CDR3 has 15 residues. The V end lost 6 bases, the J end lost 5 bases, and 22 bases lay between the germline ends. Here the CDR3 reads CSAIILRLAVETQYF. Here the CDR3 DNA reads TGCAGTGCCATAATTCTCCGATTAGCCGTGGAGACCCAGTACTTC.

This clonotype was seen more than once but under ten times. This rearrangement joins TRBV5-1 to TRBJ2-3; the match to TRBD1 covers 7 bases. The CDR3 runs 17 residues. Germline CDR1 reads SGHRS; CDR2 reads YFSETQ. V dropped 0 bases and J dropped 1; count of bases not matched to a gene: 8. CDR3 region: CASSLVPAGTGTDTQYF. The CDR3 DNA is TGCGCCAGCAGCTTGGTCCCGGCCGGGACAGGCACAGATACGCAGTATTTT.

This clonotype was seen at least ten times. The V gene is TRBV14, the J gene TRBJ2-1, with D perhaps being TRBD1 or TRBD2 (5 bases each). Per germline, CDR1 SGHDN and CDR2 FVKESK. There are 17 residues in the CDR3. V was pared by 0 bases and J by 7 bases, with 19 bases between. CDR3 sequence (DNA): TGTGCCAGCAGCCAAGATGGGTGGGACCCCCTCTATAATGAGCAGTTCTTC. It yields the protein CASSQDGWDPLYNEQFF.

DNA for the CDR3: TGCAGCGTTGACGCAGTCGGACAGACCTACAATGAGCAGTTCTTC. Amino acid sequence: CSVDAVGQTYNEQFF. The genes are TRBV29-1 and TRBJ2-1, with D perhaps matching TRBD1 (6 bases). This CDR3 is built from 15 residues. Trimming removed 3 bases from V and 2 bases from J, with 14 bases in between. Looked up from germline, CDR1 is SQVTM and CDR2 is ANQGSEA.

In this sample, this clonotype turned up many times. The V gene is TRBV12-3 or TRBV12-4, the J gene TRBJ2-7; D is possibly TRBD1 (6 bases). The CDR3 is 12 amino acids. Trimming pared 6 bases from V and 5 bases from J, leaving 11 bases between. CDR3 residues: CASSPQGNEQYF. As DNA, the CDR3 is TGTGCCAGCAGCCCTCAGGGGAACGAGCAGTACTTC.